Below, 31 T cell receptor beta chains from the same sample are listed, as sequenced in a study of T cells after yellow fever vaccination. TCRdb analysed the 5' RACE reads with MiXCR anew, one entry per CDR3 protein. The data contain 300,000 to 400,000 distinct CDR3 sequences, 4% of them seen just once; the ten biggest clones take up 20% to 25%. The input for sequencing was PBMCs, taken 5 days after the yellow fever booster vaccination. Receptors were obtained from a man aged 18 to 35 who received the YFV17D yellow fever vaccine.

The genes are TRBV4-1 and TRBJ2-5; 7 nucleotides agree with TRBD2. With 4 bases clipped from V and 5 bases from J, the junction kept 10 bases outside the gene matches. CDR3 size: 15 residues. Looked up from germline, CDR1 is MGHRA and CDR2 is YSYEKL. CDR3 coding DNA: TGCGCCAGCAGCCCGACCCGCGGGGGTCTGGAGACCCAGTACTTC. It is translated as CASSPTRGGLETQYF.

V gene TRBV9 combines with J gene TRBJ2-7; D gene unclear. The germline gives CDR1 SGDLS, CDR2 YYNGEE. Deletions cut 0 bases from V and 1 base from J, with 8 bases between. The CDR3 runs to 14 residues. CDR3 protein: CASSVESLSYEQYF. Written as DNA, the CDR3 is TGTGCCAGCAGCGTAGAATCTCTTTCCTACGAGCAGTACTTC.

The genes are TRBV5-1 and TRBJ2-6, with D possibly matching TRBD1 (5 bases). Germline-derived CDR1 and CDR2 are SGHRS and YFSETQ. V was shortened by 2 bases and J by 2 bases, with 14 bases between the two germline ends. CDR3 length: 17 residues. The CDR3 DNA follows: TGCGCCAGCAGCTTTGGGGCGACCTCCCCTGGGGCCAACGTCCTGACTTTC. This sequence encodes CASSFGATSPGANVLTF.

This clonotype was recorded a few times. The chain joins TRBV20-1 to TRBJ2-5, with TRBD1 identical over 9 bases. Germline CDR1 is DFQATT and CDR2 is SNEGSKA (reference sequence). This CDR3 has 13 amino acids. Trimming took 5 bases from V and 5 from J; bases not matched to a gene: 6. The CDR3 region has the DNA TGCAGTGCTCCGAGGGACAGGGTTGAGACCCAGTACTTC. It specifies CSAPRDRVETQYF.

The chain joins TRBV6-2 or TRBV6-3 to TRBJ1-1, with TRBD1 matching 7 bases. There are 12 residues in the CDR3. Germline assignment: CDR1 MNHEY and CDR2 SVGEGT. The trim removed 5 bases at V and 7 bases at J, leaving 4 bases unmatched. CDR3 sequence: CASSLTGVEAFF. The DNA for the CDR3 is TGTGCCAGCAGTCTTACAGGGGTTGAAGCTTTCTTT.

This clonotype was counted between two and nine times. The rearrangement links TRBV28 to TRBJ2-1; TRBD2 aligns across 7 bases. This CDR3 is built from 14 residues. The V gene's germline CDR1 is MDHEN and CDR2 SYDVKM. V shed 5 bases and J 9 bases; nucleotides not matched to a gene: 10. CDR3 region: CASSGLAGDVEQFF. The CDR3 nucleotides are TGTGCCAGCAGTGGGCTCGCGGGGGATGTTGAGCAGTTCTTC.

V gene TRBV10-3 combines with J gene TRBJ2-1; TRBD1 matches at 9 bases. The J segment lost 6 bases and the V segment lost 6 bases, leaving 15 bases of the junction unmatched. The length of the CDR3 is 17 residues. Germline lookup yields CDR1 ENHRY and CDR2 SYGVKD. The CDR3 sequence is CAISPTVGTGLGNEQFF. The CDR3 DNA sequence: TGTGCCATCAGCCCTACTGTAGGGACAGGGTTAGGCAATGAGCAGTTCTTC.

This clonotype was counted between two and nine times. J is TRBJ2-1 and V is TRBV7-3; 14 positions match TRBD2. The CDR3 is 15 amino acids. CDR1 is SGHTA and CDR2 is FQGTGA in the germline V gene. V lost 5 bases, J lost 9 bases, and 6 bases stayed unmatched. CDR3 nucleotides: TGTGCCAGCAGCGCGACTAGCGGGGGGGCCATTGAGCAGTTCTTC. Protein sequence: CASSATSGGAIEQFF.

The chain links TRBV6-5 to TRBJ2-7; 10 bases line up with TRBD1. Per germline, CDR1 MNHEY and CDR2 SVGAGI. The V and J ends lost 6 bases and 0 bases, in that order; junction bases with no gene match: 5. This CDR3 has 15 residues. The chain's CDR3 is CASRIRDRGSYEQYF. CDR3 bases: TGTGCCAGCAGAATCCGGGACAGGGGCTCCTACGAGCAGTACTTC.

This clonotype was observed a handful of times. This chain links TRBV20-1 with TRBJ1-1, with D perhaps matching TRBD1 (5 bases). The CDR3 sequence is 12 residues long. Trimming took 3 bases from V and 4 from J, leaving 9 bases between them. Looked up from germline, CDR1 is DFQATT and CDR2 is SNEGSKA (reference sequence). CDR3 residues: CSASRGGTEAFF. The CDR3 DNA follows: TGCAGTGCTAGTAGGGGCGGCACTGAAGCTTTCTTT.

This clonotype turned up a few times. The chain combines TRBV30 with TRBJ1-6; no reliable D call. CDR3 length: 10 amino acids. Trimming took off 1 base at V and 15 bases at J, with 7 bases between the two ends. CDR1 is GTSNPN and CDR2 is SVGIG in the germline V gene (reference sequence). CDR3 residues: CAWSGKGLHF. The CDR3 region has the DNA TGTGCCTGGAGTGGGAAGGGCCTCCACTTT.

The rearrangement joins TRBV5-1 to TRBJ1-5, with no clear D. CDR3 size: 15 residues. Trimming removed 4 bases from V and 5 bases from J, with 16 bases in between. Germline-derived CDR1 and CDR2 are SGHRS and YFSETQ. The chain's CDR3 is CASSASGGKDQPQHF. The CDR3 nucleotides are TGCGCCAGCAGCGCCTCGGGAGGGAAGGATCAGCCCCAGCATTTT.

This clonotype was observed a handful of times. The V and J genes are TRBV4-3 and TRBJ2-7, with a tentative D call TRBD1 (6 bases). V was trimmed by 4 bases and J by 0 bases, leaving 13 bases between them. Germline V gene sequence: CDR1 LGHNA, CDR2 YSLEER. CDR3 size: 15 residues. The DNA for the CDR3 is TGCGCCAGCAGCCGAAGTAGGACAGACTCCTACGAGCAGTACTTC. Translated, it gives CASSRSRTDSYEQYF.

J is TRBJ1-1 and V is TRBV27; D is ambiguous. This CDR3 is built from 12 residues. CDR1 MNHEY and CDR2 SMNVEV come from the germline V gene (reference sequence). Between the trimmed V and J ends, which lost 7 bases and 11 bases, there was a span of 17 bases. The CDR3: CASKWVGGRAFF. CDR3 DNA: TGTGCCAGCAAGTGGGTAGGAGGCCGTGCTTTCTTT.

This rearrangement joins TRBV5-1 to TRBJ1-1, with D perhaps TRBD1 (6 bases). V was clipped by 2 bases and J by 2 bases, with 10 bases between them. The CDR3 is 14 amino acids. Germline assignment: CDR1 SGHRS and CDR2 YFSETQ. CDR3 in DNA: TGCGCCAGCAGCTTCGGGGGCGAAAACACTGAAGCTTTCTTT. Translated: CASSFGGENTEAFF.

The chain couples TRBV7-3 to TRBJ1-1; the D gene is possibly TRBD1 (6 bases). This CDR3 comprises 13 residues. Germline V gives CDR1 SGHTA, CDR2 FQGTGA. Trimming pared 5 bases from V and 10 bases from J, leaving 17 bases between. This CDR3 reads CASSPGGGGGAFF. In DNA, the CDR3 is TGTGCCAGCAGCCCAGGTGGGGGCGGAGGAGCTTTCTTT.

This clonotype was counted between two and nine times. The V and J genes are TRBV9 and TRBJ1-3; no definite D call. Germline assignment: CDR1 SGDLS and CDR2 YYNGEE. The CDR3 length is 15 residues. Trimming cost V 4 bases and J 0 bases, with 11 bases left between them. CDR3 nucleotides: TGTGCCAGCAGCCTAGGGTACGTCTCTGGAAACACCATATATTTT. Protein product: CASSLGYVSGNTIYF.

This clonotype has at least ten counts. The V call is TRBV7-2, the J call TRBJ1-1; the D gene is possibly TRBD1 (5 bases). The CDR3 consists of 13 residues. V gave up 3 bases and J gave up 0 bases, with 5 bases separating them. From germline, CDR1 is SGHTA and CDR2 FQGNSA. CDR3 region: CASSFRVNTEAFF. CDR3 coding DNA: TGTGCCAGCAGCTTCAGGGTGAACACTGAAGCTTTCTTT.

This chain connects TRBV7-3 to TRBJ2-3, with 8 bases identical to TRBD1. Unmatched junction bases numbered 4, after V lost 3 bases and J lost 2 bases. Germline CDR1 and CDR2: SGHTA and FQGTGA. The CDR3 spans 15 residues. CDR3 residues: CASSFRQGPTDTQYF. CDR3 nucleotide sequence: TGTGCCAGCAGCTTTAGACAGGGGCCCACAGATACGCAGTATTTT. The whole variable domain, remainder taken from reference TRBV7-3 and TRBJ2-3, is GAGVSQTPSNKVTEKGKYVELRCDPISGHTALYWYRQSLGQGPEFLIYFQGTGAADDSGLPNDRFFAVRPEGSVSTLKIQRTERGDSAVYLCASSFRQGPTDTQYFGPGTRLTVL.

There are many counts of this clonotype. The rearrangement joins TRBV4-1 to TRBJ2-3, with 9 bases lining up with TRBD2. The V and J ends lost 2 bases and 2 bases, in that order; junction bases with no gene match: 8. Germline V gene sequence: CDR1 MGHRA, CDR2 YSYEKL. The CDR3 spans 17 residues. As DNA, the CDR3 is TGCGCCAGCAGCCAACTAATACCGGGACTAGCCACAGATACGCAGTATTTT. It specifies CASSQLIPGLATDTQYF.

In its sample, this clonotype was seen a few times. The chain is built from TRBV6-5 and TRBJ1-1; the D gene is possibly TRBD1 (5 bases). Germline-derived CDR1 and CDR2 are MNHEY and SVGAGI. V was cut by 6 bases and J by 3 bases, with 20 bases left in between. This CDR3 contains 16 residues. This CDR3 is CASSLRAGKVDTEAFF. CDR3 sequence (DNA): TGTGCCAGCAGCCTCCGGGCAGGGAAGGTGGACACTGAAGCTTTCTTT.

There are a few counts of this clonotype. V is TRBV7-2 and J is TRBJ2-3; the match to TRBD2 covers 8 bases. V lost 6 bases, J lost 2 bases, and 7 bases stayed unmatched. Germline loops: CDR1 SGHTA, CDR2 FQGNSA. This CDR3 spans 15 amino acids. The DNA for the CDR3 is TGTGCCAGCAGATTCTCTAGCGGGCCCACAGATACGCAGTATTTT. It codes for CASRFSSGPTDTQYF.

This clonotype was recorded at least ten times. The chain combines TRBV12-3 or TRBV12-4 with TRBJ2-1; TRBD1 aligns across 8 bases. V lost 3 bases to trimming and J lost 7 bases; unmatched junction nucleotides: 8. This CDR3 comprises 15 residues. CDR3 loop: CASSFQQGVGNEQFF. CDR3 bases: TGTGCCAGCAGTTTTCAACAGGGGGTTGGGAATGAGCAGTTCTTC.

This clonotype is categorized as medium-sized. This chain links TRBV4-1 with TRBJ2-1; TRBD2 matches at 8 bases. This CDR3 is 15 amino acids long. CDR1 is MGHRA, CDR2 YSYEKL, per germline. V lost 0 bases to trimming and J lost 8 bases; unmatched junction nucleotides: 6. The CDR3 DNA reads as TGCGCCAGCAGCCAAGAACGCGGGGGGTATGATGAGCAGTTCTTC. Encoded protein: CASSQERGGYDEQFF.

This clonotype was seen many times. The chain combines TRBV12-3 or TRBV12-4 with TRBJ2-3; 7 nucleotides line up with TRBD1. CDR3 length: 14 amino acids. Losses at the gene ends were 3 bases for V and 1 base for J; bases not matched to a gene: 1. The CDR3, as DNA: TGTGCCAGCAGTTTCGGGACAGGCACAGATACGCAGTATTTT. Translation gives CASSFGTGTDTQYF.

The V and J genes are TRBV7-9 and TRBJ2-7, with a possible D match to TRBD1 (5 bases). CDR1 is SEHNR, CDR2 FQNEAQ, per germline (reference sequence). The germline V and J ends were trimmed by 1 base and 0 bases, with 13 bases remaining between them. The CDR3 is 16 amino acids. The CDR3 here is CASSLVRGLSSYEQYF. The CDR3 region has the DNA TGTGCCAGCAGCTTAGTAAGGGGTCTGAGCTCCTACGAGCAGTACTTC.

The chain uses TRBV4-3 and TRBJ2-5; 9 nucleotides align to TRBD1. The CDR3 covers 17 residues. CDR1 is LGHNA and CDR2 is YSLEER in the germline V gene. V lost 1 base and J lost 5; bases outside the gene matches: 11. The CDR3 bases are TGCGCCAGCAGCCAAGGGTCTGGGACAGGGATTGGGGAGACCCAGTACTTC. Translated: CASSQGSGTGIGETQYF.

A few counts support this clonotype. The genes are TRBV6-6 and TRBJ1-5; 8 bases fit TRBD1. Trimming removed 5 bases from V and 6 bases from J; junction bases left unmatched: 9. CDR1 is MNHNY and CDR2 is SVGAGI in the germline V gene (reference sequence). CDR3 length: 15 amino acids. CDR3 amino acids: CASSGQGFGGQPQHF. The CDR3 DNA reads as TGTGCCAGCAGTGGACAGGGTTTCGGGGGTCAGCCCCAGCATTTT.

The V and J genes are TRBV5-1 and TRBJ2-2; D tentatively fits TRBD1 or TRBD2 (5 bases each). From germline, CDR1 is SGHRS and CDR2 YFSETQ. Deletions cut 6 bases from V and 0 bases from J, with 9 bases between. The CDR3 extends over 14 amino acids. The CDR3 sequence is CASTGGANTGELFF. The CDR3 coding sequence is TGCGCCAGCACTGGGGGAGCGAACACCGGGGAGCTGTTTTTT.

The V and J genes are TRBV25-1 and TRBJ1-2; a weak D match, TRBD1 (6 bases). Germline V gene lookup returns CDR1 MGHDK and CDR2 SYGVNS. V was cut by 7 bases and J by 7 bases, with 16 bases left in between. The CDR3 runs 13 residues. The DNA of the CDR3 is TGTGCCAGCATGTCAGGGGCAAGTGGTGGCTACACCTTC. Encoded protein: CASMSGASGGYTF.

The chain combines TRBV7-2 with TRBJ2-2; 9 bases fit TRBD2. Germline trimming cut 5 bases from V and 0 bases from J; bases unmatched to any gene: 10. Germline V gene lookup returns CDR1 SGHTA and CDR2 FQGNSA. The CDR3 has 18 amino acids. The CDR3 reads CASSLRASGVANTGELFF. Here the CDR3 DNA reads TGTGCCAGCAGCCTCCGGGCTAGCGGGGTCGCGAACACCGGGGAGCTGTTTTTT. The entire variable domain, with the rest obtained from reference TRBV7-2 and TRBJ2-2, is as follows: GAGVSQSPSNKVTEKGKDVELRCDPISGHTALYWYRQSLGQGLEFLIYFQGNSAPDKSGLPSDRFSAERTGGSVSTLTIQRTQQEDSAVYLCASSLRASGVANTGELFFGEGSRLTVL.